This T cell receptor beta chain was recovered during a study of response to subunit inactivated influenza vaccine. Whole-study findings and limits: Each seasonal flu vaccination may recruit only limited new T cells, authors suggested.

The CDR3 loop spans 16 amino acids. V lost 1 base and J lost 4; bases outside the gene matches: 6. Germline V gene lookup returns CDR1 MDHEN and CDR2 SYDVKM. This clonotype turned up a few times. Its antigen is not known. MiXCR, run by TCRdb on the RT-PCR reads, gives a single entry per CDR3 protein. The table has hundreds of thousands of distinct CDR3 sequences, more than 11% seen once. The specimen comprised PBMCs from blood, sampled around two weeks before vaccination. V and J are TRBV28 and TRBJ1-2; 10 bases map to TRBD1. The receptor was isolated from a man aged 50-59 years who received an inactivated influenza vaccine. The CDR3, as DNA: TGTGCCAGCAGTTTATTCGGGACAGGGGAAGTCTATGGCTACACCTTC. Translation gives CASSLFGTGEVYGYTF.